This record covers a single T cell receptor (beta chain). What it binds is not known. This specimen belongs to a study of cytomegalovirus exposure and HLA in healthy donors. CDR1 is SGHTA, CDR2 FQGTGA, per germline. The CDR3 sequence is 15 residues long. The trim removed 1 base at V and 4 bases at J, leaving 4 bases unmatched. PCR was performed using 60 Vbeta and 13 Jbeta primers. Measured with immunoSEQ multiplex PCR; TCRdb has only the in-frame clones, and not every one. The sample holds around 250,000 clones, approximately 80% seen once. Study findings and constraints: The study labeled 150 to 200 TCR beta chains cytomegalovirus-associated. In vitro assays verified that three CMV-associated chains recognized CMV antigens specifically. CMV serostatus was the sole immune exposure data available.

The chain is built from TRBV7-3 and TRBJ2-1; 7 bases are shared with TRBD2. The clonotype originates from a woman aged 55-70 years in good health and CMV-seropositive. The sequenced sample consisted of PBMCs. CDR3 loop: CASSLMTSPYNEQFF. CDR3 nucleotides: TGTGCCAGCAGCTTAATGACTAGCCCATACAATGAGCAGTTCTTC.